This is a list of T cell receptor beta chains from one sample in a study of PD-1 blockade in classical Hodgkin lymphoma. Profiling relied on immunoSEQ multiplex PCR, and the TCRdb table lists in-frame clones only, not all of them. The data contain over 85,000 clones, roughly 91% of them seen just once; the ten biggest clones take up 2%. Sequencing was performed on peripheral blood mononuclear cells (PBMCs), taken before the fourth cycle of nivolumab. The receptor source for this set is a human donor with classical Hodgkin lymphoma. The CDR3 runs from the conserved cysteine through the conserved F or W. The D gene is left open where the match is weak. Only part of the rows carry a size: once, few, many, or a class if the clone is expanded.

clone_size: -; v_call: TRBV5-1; j_call: TRBJ1-3; d_call: TRBD1; cdr3_nt: TGCGCCAGCAGCTTGGAGGACAGGTTCTCTGGAAACACCATATATTTT; cdr3_aa: CASSLEDRFSGNTIYF
clone_size: -; v_call: TRBV19; j_call: TRBJ2-3; d_call: -; cdr3_nt: TGTGCCAGTAGTATAGGGGACGCTAGGACCACGATTGATACGCAGTATTTT; cdr3_aa: CASSIGDARTTIDTQYF
clone_size: -; v_call: TRBV5-1; j_call: TRBJ2-1; d_call: -; cdr3_nt: TGCGCCAGCAGCGCCGCAGGGGTAAACCACAATGAGCAGTTCTTC; cdr3_aa: CASSAAGVNHNEQFF
clone_size: once; v_call: TRBV4-1; j_call: TRBJ2-3; d_call: TRBD2; cdr3_nt: TGCGCCAGCAGCCAAGGAGCGGGAGATGGAGATACGCAGTATTTT; cdr3_aa: CASSQGAGDGDTQYF
clone_size: -; v_call: TRBV10-3; j_call: TRBJ2-3; d_call: TRBD2; cdr3_nt: TGTGCCATCAGTGAACTAGCGGGGTCCACAGATACGCAGTATTTT; cdr3_aa: CAISELAGSTDTQYF
clone_size: -; v_call: TRBV5-8; j_call: TRBJ2-7; d_call: -; cdr3_nt: TGTGCCAGCAGCTTGGCAGTGGGGGGCTACGAGCAGTACTTC; cdr3_aa: CASSLAVGGYEQYF
clone_size: -; v_call: TRBV30; j_call: TRBJ2-1; d_call: -; cdr3_nt: TGTGCCTGGGGGGCCGGAGGAGAAGTGTTCAATGAGCAGTTCTTC; cdr3_aa: CAWGAGGEVFNEQFF
clone_size: -; v_call: TRBV6-5; j_call: TRBJ2-1; d_call: TRBD2; cdr3_nt: TGTGCCAGCAGCTACCGGGGCGGGAGGGTCAATGAGCAGTTCTTC; cdr3_aa: CASSYRGGRVNEQFF
clone_size: -; v_call: TRBV28; j_call: TRBJ1-2; d_call: -; cdr3_nt: TGTGCCAGCAGTTTCTTGGGAATGGATGGCTACACCTTC; cdr3_aa: CASSFLGMDGYTF
clone_size: -; v_call: TRBV27; j_call: TRBJ2-7; d_call: -; cdr3_nt: TGTGCCAGCTATACCCGAGAGAGGGGTCCAGACGAGCAGTACTTC; cdr3_aa: CASYTRERGPDEQYF